What follows are 16 T cell receptor beta chains derived from one specimen sequenced in a study of blood T cell repertoires in COVID-19. Data came from immunoSEQ multiplex PCR; TCRdb stores just in-frame clones and leaves some out. The data show roughly 260,000 clones, 70% to 85% seen once. The sequenced sample consisted of peripheral blood. These receptors all come from an elderly woman with active or convalescent COVID-19.

This chain connects TRBV11-2 to TRBJ2-2; D possibly corresponds to TRBD1 (6 bases). There are 14 residues in the CDR3. The V gene's germline CDR1 is SGHAT and CDR2 FQNNGV. The V and J ends lost 5 bases and 4 bases respectively, with 11 bases between them. DNA for the CDR3: TGTGCCAGCAGCCAAGGGACATCCACCGGGGAGCTGTTTTTT. Translating gives CASSQGTSTGELFF.

The chain employs TRBV18 and TRBJ2-3; TRBD2 aligns across 13 bases. J was trimmed by 3 bases and V by 3 bases; bases with no gene match: 6. CDR3 length: 17 residues. From germline, CDR1 is KGHSH and CDR2 LQKENI. CDR3 DNA: TGTGCCAGCTCACCTGTCCTGACTAGCGGGAGGACAGATACGCAGTATTTT. Its protein is CASSPVLTSGRTDTQYF.

The V call is TRBV28, the J call TRBJ1-2; weak D call: TRBD1 (6 bases). The CDR3 length is 16 residues. The germline gives CDR1 MDHEN, CDR2 SYDVKM. V was cut by 4 bases and J by 0 bases, with 15 bases left in between. Written as DNA, the CDR3 is TGTGCCAGCAGTTCCCGAGGGGACACCACTAACTATGGCTACACCTTC. This gives the protein CASSSRGDTTNYGYTF.

The chain combines TRBV2 with TRBJ2-5, with D uncertain. The CDR3 runs to 13 residues. V lost 4 bases, J lost 5 bases, and 11 bases lay in between. The germline V gene encodes CDR1 SNHLY and CDR2 FYNNEI. CDR3 loop: CASSVGGWETQYF. The DNA of the CDR3 is TGTGCCAGCAGTGTAGGCGGTTGGGAGACCCAGTACTTC.

CDR3 sequence reads: CASTDRVQPQHF. Written as DNA, the CDR3 is TGTGCCAGCACCGACAGGGTCCAGCCCCAGCATTTT. This sequence joins TRBV28 and TRBJ1-5, with 7 bases fitting TRBD1. The ends lost 7 bases at V and 7 bases at J; junction bases unmatched: 4. Germline CDR1 and CDR2: MDHEN and SYDVKM. The CDR3 covers 12 residues.

This rearrangement joins TRBV19 to TRBJ1-2, with TRBD1 matching over 8 bases. CDR3 length equals 15 residues. From germline, CDR1 is LNHDA and CDR2 SQIVND (reference sequence). Trimming took 4 bases from V and 2 from J; bases not matched to a gene: 6. Here the CDR3 DNA reads TGTGCCAGTAGTACCCAGGGGGCGTCGAACTATGGCTACACCTTC. Its translation: CASSTQGASNYGYTF.

This clone was observed once. This rearrangement joins TRBV6-5 to TRBJ1-5, with D unclear. V shed 4 bases and J shed 0 bases, with 10 bases lying between them. CDR1 is MNHEY and CDR2 is SVGAGI in the germline V gene. This CDR3 region has 15 residues. The CDR3 here is CASSSDYSSNQPQHF. The CDR3 nucleotides are TGTGCCAGCAGTTCGGACTACAGTAGCAATCAGCCCCAGCATTTT.

The chain combines TRBV12-3 or TRBV12-4 with TRBJ1-2; TRBD1 matches 9 bases. Unmatched junction bases numbered 4, after V lost 1 base and J lost 10 bases. The CDR3 contains 13 residues. The DNA for the CDR3 is TGTGCCAGCAGTTTAGGGGACAGGGAGGCCTACACCTTC. It codes for CASSLGDREAYTF.

The chain combines TRBV4-1 with TRBJ2-1; 11 nucleotides match TRBD2. The CDR3 loop spans 18 amino acids. From germline, CDR1 is MGHRA and CDR2 YSYEKL. V gave up 0 bases and J gave up 6 bases; unmatched junction bases: 10. CDR3 loop: CASSQDPGTSGRRNEQFF. Here the CDR3 DNA reads TGCGCCAGCAGCCAAGACCCCGGGACTAGCGGTAGACGCAATGAGCAGTTCTTC.

This clone was seen a handful of times. The chain couples TRBV29-1 to TRBJ1-4; tentative D call: TRBD1 (5 bases). Germline assignment: CDR1 SQVTM and CDR2 ANQGSEA. The CDR3 is 14 amino acids. V lost 4 bases, J lost 8 bases, and 17 bases lay in between. The CDR3 sequence: CSVGPGFGSEKLFF. The CDR3 region has the DNA TGCAGCGTTGGTCCAGGGTTCGGAAGCGAAAAACTGTTTTTT.

V and J are TRBV7-6 and TRBJ2-1; D is uncertain. Germline V CDR1 and CDR2: SGHVS, FNYEAQ. Deletions cut 7 bases from V and 5 bases from J, with 12 bases between. CDR3 length equals 13 residues. Here the CDR3 DNA reads TGTGCCAGCAAGTCAGCGCCTCACAATGAGCAGTTCTTC. Translated: CASKSAPHNEQFF.

This chain links TRBV25-1 with TRBJ2-7; tentatively, D is TRBD2 (6 bases). Germline CDR1 and CDR2: MGHDK and SYGVNS. The CDR3 consists of 14 residues. The V and J ends lost 1 base and 5 bases respectively, with 12 bases between them. The CDR3 here is CASSESVTSNEQYF. DNA for the CDR3: TGTGCCAGCAGTGAATCTGTGACTAGTAACGAGCAGTACTTC.

The chain has TRBV5-1 and TRBJ1-4; a weak D match, TRBD1 (5 bases). The CDR3 loop spans 14 amino acids. Germline-derived CDR1 and CDR2 are SGHRS and YFSETQ. Trimming removed 2 bases from V and 5 bases from J, with 10 bases in between. The CDR3 protein is CASSFSGPNEKLFF. In DNA form, the CDR3 reads TGCGCCAGCAGCTTTTCAGGGCCCAATGAAAAACTGTTTTTT.

This clone was picked up a small number of times. The V call is TRBV28, the J call TRBJ1-5; TRBD1 aligns across 7 bases. Germline loops: CDR1 MDHEN, CDR2 SYDVKM. The CDR3 length is 15 residues. V was pared by 7 bases and J by 3 bases, with 9 bases of the junction left unmatched. The chain's CDR3 is CASKRPGQTNQPQHF. The CDR3 nucleotides read TGTGCCAGCAAACGGCCGGGACAGACCAATCAGCCCCAGCATTTT.

This chain joins TRBV23-1 and TRBJ2-7; tentative D call: TRBD2 (6 bases). TRBV23-1 is an ORF, and what it does is uncertain. V was trimmed by 3 bases and J by 0 bases, leaving 9 bases between them. CDR3 length: 14 amino acids. DNA of the CDR3: TGCGCCAGCAGTCATCCCGGGAGCTCCTACGAGCAGTACTTC. It encodes CASSHPGSSYEQYF.

This chain links TRBV28 with TRBJ2-3; 7 bases line up with TRBD1. Germline CDR1 MDHEN, CDR2 SYDVKM. V lost 7 bases to trimming and J lost 2 bases; unmatched junction nucleotides: 9. This CDR3 region has 15 residues. The CDR3 reads CASITVRGITDTQYF. CDR3 coding DNA: TGTGCCAGCATCACGGTCAGGGGGATCACAGATACGCAGTATTTT.